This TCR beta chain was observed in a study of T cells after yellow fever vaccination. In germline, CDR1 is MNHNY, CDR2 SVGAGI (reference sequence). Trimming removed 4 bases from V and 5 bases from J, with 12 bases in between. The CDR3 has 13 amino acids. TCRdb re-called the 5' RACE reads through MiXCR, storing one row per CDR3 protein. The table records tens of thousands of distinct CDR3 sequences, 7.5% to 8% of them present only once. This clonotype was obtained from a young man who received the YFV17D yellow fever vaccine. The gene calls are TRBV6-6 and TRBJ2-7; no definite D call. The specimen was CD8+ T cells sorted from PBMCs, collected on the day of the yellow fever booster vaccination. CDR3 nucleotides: TGTGCCAGCAGTTTTAGCTCATCCCACGAGCAGTACTTC. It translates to CASSFSSSHEQYF.